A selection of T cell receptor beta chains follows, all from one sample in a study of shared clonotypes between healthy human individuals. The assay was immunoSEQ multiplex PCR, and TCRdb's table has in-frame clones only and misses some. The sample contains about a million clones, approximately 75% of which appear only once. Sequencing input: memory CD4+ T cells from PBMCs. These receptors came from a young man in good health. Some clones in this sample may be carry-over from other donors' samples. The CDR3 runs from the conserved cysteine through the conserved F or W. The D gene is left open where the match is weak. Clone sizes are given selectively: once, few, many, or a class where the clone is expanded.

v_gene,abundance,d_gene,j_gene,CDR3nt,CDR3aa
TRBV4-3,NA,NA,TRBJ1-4,TGCGCCAGCAGCCAACCGGGCCTTAATGAAAAACTGTTTTTT,CASSQPGLNEKLFF
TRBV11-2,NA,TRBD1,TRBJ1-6,TGTGCCAGCAGCTTAGTTGGCAGGGGGCCTTCACCCCTCCACTTT,CASSLVGRGPSPLHF
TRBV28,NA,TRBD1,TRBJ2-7,TGTGCCAGCAGTCCCCGGGACAGGCAGGGGTACGAGCAGTACTTC,CASSPRDRQGYEQYF
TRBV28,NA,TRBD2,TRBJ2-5,TGTGCCAGCAGGAGGGCGGGAGCCGAAGAGACCCAGTACTTC,CASRRAGAEETQYF
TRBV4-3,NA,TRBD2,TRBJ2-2,TGCGCCAGCGAAGACAACCTAGCGGGAGGGACCGGGGAGCTGTTTTTT,CASEDNLAGGTGELFF
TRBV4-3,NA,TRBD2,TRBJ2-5,TGCGCCAGCAGCCAAGTGGGGGTAGCGGGAGAGACCCAGTACTTC,CASSQVGVAGETQYF
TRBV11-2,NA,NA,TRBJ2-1,TGTGCCAGCAGCTTGGGACTTGCAAATGAGCAGTTCTTC,CASSLGLANEQFF
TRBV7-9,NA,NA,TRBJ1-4,TGTGCCAGCAGCCGTTCCTTAAATGAAAAACTGTTTTTT,CASSRSLNEKLFF
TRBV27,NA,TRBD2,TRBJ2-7,TGTGCCAGCAGGCGAGAGCGGGAGGGGTTAGAGCAGTACTTC,CASRREREGLEQYF
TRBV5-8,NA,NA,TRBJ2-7,TGTGCCAGCAGCTGGGGACAGCGGGCGAGGACGGGCGAGCAGTACTTC,CASSWGQRARTGEQYF
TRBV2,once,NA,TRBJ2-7,TGTGCCAGCAGTGGCCCAGGTTCTTACGAGCAGTACTTC,CASSGPGSYEQYF
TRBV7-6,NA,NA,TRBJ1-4,TGTGCCAGCAGCTTATTAGGGAATGGGGGTGAAAAACTGTTTTTT,CASSLLGNGGEKLFF
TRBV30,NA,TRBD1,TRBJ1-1,TGTGCCTGGAGTAAAAGACAGGGGGCCCTGAACACTGAAGCTTTCTTT,CAWSKRQGALNTEAFF
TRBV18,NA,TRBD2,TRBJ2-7,TGTGCCAGCTCACCGACTAGCGGGAGAATAGGGTCCTACGAGCAGTACTTC,CASSPTSGRIGSYEQYF
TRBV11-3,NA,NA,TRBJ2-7,TGTGCCAGCAGCTCGGAGCAAGGGGGGGGCTCCTACGAGCAGTACTTC,CASSSEQGGGSYEQYF